One and the same sample provided the 22 T cell receptor beta chains below, sequenced in a study of blood T cell repertoires in COVID-19. Repertoires were generated with immunoSEQ multiplex PCR, while TCRdb's copy carries only in-frame clones and drops some. This table has some 140,000 clones, roughly nine tenths appearing once. The specimen was peripheral blood. These receptors all come from a man in his forties or fifties with acute or convalescent COVID-19.

The J gene is TRBJ1-5, the V gene TRBV24-1; D is ambiguous. Germline V gene data show CDR1 as KGHDR and CDR2 as SFDVKD. V lost 6 bases and J lost 0, with 5 bases in between. This CDR3 region has 13 residues. The CDR3 here is CATSPDSNQPQHF. The CDR3, as DNA: TGTGCCACCAGTCCAGATAGCAATCAGCCCCAGCATTTT.

This clone was seen once. The chain has TRBV6-5 and TRBJ2-7; the match to TRBD2 covers 7 bases. Germline CDR1 is MNHEY and CDR2 is SVGAGI. V gave up 3 bases and J gave up 3 bases; unmatched junction bases: 11. The CDR3 covers 16 residues. The CDR3 DNA reads TGTGCCAGCAGTTATACGGGAGGTAACCCTATCTACGAGCAGTACTTC. This sequence encodes CASSYTGGNPIYEQYF.

This clone was detected only once. The rearrangement joins TRBV7-8 to TRBJ2-1; tentative D call: TRBD2 (6 bases). Trimming left V 3 bases short and J 5 bases short, with 14 bases between. The CDR3 totals 15 residues. Per the germline V gene, CDR1 is SGHVS and CDR2 is FQNEAQ. CDR3 DNA: TGTGCCAGCAGCTTTGGGACTGGACTGAACAATGAGCAGTTCTTC. Translating gives CASSFGTGLNNEQFF.

This chain links TRBV19 with TRBJ1-5; possible D gene TRBD1, 6 bases. V lost 7 bases and J 7 bases, leaving 20 bases between the germline ends. Germline CDR1 LNHDA, CDR2 SQIVND (reference sequence). The CDR3 runs to 15 residues. The CDR3 is CASTQVGALGQPQHF. CDR3 DNA: TGTGCCAGTACCCAGGTGGGGGCGCTAGGGCAGCCCCAGCATTTT.

The chain recombines TRBV9 with TRBJ2-2; a weak D match, TRBD1 (5 bases). This CDR3 has 14 amino acids. Germline CDR1 and CDR2: SGDLS and YYNGEE. V shed 3 bases and J shed 5 bases, with 11 bases lying between them. CDR3 loop: CASSGQGMTGELFF. In DNA, the CDR3 is TGTGCCAGCAGCGGTCAGGGAATGACCGGGGAGCTGTTTTTT. Variable domain in full (rest from reference TRBV9 and TRBJ2-2): DSGVTQTPKHLITATGQRVTLRCSPRSGDLSVYWYQQSLDQGLQFLIQYYNGEERAKGNILERFSAQQFPDLHSELNLSSLELGDSALYFCASSGQGMTGELFFGEGSRLTVL.

This clone was found a few times. The gene calls are TRBV30 and TRBJ1-4; no firm D call. CDR1 is GTSNPN, CDR2 SVGIG, per germline (reference sequence). CDR3 length: 15 amino acids. V lost 0 bases and J 1 base, leaving 9 bases between the germline ends. CDR3 residues: CAWSVPSGTNEKLFF. The CDR3 DNA is TGTGCCTGGAGTGTACCTTCCGGAACTAATGAAAAACTGTTTTTT.

This sequence joins TRBV7-6 and TRBJ2-2; possible D gene TRBD2, 5 bases. This CDR3 has 12 residues. V lost 6 bases and J lost 6, with 8 bases in between. Germline assignment: CDR1 SGHVS and CDR2 FNYEAQ. The CDR3 loop reads CASRRRSGELFF. CDR3 DNA: TGTGCCAGCAGACGGAGGTCCGGGGAGCTGTTTTTT.

The chain couples TRBV28 to TRBJ2-3; 7 positions match TRBD1. V gave up 1 base and J gave up 2 bases; unmatched junction bases: 3. Germline V gene sequence: CDR1 MDHEN, CDR2 SYDVKM. The CDR3 has 15 amino acids. The CDR3 protein is CASSLFTGDTDTQYF. CDR3 nucleotides: TGTGCCAGCAGTTTATTTACAGGGGACACAGATACGCAGTATTTT.

The chain is built from TRBV5-5 and TRBJ1-1, with D perhaps TRBD1 (6 bases). Deletions cut 4 bases from V and 1 base from J, with 8 bases between. Germline V gene lookup returns CDR1 SGHKS and CDR2 YYEKEE (reference sequence). This CDR3 has 13 amino acids. This CDR3 is CASSTTGNTEAFF. The CDR3 bases are TGTGCCAGCAGCACGACAGGGAACACTGAAGCTTTCTTT.

The CDR3 loop is CASSPADKLNTEAFF. For the CDR3, the DNA is TGTGCCAGCAGCCCTGCCGACAAATTGAACACTGAAGCTTTCTTT. The rearrangement uses TRBV7-9 and TRBJ1-1; D unresolved. Trimming took off 5 bases at V and 0 bases at J, with 13 bases between the two ends. Germline assignment: CDR1 SEHNR and CDR2 FQNEAQ (reference sequence). The CDR3 totals 15 residues.

The rearrangement uses TRBV6-5 and TRBJ2-2; 8 bases map to TRBD1. This CDR3 has 15 amino acids. The trim removed 6 bases at V and 0 bases at J, leaving 3 bases unmatched. Germline V CDR1 and CDR2: MNHEY, SVGAGI. The DNA of the CDR3 is TGTGCCAGCAGGAGGACAGGGACGAACACCGGGGAGCTGTTTTTT. Translating gives CASRRTGTNTGELFF.

The V call is TRBV10-1, the J call TRBJ2-7; weak D call: TRBD2 (6 bases). CDR1 and CDR2 (germline): WNHNN, SYGVQD (reference sequence). The CDR3 loop spans 15 amino acids. The V gene lost 6 bases and the J gene lost 2 bases, with 17 bases spanning the gap. The CDR3 sequence is CASRVTGVLPYEQYV. The CDR3 DNA sequence: TGCGCCAGCAGAGTCACGGGGGTCCTTCCCTACGAGCAGTACGTC.

The chain recombines TRBV27 with TRBJ2-1; 7 bases fit TRBD2. The germline V gene has CDR1 MNHEY and CDR2 SMNVEV (reference sequence). Unmatched junction bases numbered 2, after V lost 3 bases and J lost 3 bases. The CDR3 contains 14 residues. The CDR3 reads CASSFGGVYNEQFF. The CDR3 DNA sequence: TGTGCCAGCAGTTTTGGGGGGGTCTACAATGAGCAGTTCTTC.

This chain joins TRBV5-1 and TRBJ1-2; 8 nucleotides match TRBD1. This CDR3 contains 15 residues. Germline assignment: CDR1 SGHRS and CDR2 YFSETQ. J was trimmed by 0 bases and V by 4 bases; bases with no gene match: 5. The CDR3 protein is CASSDRTGSNYGYTF. The DNA for the CDR3 is TGCGCCAGCAGCGACCGGACAGGGTCTAACTATGGCTACACCTTC.

CDR3 residues: CAISVADQETQYF. The CDR3 nucleotides read TGTGCCATCAGTGTCGCAGACCAAGAGACCCAGTACTTC. The chain joins TRBV10-3 to TRBJ2-5; D unclear. This CDR3 has 13 amino acids. V shed 4 bases and J shed 0 bases, with 6 bases lying between them. CDR1 is ENHRY and CDR2 is SYGVKD in the germline V gene.

This chain links TRBV10-3 with TRBJ1-3; the match to TRBD1 covers 9 bases. CDR1 and CDR2 from the germline V gene are ENHRY and SYGVKD. V trimming: 6 bases; J trimming: 3 bases; junction bases outside the gene matches: 6. This CDR3 spans 15 amino acids. The CDR3 spells CAISIQGAVGNTIYF. DNA of the CDR3: TGTGCCATCAGCATACAGGGGGCAGTTGGAAACACCATATATTTT.

V usage is TRBV7-9 and J usage is TRBJ2-3; the D gene is possibly TRBD2 (5 bases). The germline gives CDR1 SEHNR, CDR2 FQNEAQ (reference sequence). The CDR3 is made up of 15 amino acids. V was trimmed by 5 bases and J by 2 bases, leaving 14 bases between them. This CDR3 reads CASSKKAAYTDTQYF. Written as DNA, the CDR3 is TGTGCCAGCAGCAAGAAAGCGGCCTACACAGATACGCAGTATTTT.

The chain links TRBV29-1 to TRBJ1-6, with TRBD1 identical over 7 bases. CDR3 length equals 13 residues. Losses at the gene ends were 7 bases for V and 7 bases for J; bases not matched to a gene: 7. CDR1 and CDR2 from the germline V gene are SQVTM and ANQGSEA. Here the CDR3 DNA reads TGCAGCGCCCGACAGGGCCGGAATTCACCCCTCCACTTT. Translation gives CSARQGRNSPLHF.

V gene TRBV11-2 combines with J gene TRBJ2-7; 8 bases align to TRBD1. This CDR3 region has 17 residues. V was clipped by 0 bases and J by 3 bases; unmatched bases: 10. The germline gives CDR1 SGHAT, CDR2 FQNNGV. The CDR3 reads CASSLDGGTGGIYEQYF. Here the CDR3 DNA reads TGTGCCAGCAGCTTAGATGGGGGGACAGGTGGTATCTACGAGCAGTACTTC.

The chain has TRBV10-3 and TRBJ1-1, with D possibly being TRBD1 (6 bases). Germline V gene data show CDR1 as ENHRY and CDR2 as SYGVKD. The length of the CDR3 is 12 residues. The V gene lost 4 bases and the J gene lost 8 bases, with 11 bases spanning the gap. CDR3 residues: CAISVLGTEAFF. DNA for the CDR3: TGTGCCATCAGTGTCTTAGGGACAGAAGCTTTCTTT.

The chain recombines TRBV7-3 with TRBJ2-1, with TRBD2 identical over 8 bases. This CDR3 comprises 15 residues. Germline V gene sequence: CDR1 SGHTA, CDR2 FQGTGA. V gave up 7 bases and J gave up 2 bases; unmatched junction bases: 7. CDR3 protein: CASTPSGSAYNEQFF. The CDR3 DNA is TGTGCCAGCACCCCAAGCGGGAGTGCCTACAATGAGCAGTTCTTC.

This clone appeared once. The CDR3: CASSPGGFEQFF. CDR3 in DNA: TGTGCCAGCAGCCCAGGGGGGTTCGAGCAGTTCTTC. This chain uses TRBV11-2 with TRBJ2-1, with D perhaps matching TRBD1 (7 bases). Germline assignment: CDR1 SGHAT and CDR2 FQNNGV. The CDR3 is 12 amino acids. V was trimmed by 5 bases and J by 10 bases, leaving 12 bases between them.